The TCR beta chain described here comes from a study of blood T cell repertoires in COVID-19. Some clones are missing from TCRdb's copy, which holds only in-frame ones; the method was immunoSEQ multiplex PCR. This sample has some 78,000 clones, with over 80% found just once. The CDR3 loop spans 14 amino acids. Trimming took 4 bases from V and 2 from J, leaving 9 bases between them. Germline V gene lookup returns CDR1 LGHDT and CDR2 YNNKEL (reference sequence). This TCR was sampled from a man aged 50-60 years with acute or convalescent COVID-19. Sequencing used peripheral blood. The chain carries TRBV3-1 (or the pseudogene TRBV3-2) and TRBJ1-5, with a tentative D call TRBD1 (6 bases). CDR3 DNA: TGTGCCAGCAGCCCGACAGGAGGCAATCAGCCCCAGCATTTT. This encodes CASSPTGGNQPQHF.